The sequence of this TCR beta chain was determined in a study of blood T cell repertoires in COVID-19. Study-wide background: Material from acute and convalescent COVID-19 was sourced from the United States, Italy and Spain. In each case, the material was cDNA or gDNA derived from T cells, B-cell-depleted T cells, or PBMCs.

In the authors' methods: Researchers report that nucleated cell counts were estimated from reference gene primer amplification. The protocol was immunoSEQ multiplex PCR, while the TCRdb copy is restricted to in-frame clones and leaves out a portion. V, J and clone size are taken as reported in that table, and D and trimming were inferred from the DNA itself. The table records 120,000 to 150,000 clones, about 80% of them present only once. This CDR3 is 15 amino acids long. Germline V gene sequence: CDR1 SQVTM, CDR2 ANQGSEA. V lost 2 bases and J lost 0, with 11 bases in between. The chain is built from TRBV29-1 and TRBJ2-1; D remains unclear. The sequence was obtained from a man aged 55 to 69 with acute or convalescent COVID-19. Material: peripheral blood. CDR3 bases: TGCAGCGTTGAATTCGCGTACAGCTCCTACAATGAGCAGTTCTTC. Protein product: CSVEFAYSSYNEQFF.